The 9 T cell receptor beta chains listed next were all sequenced from one sample in a study of siplizumab effects on memory and regulatory T cells. The repertoire was sequenced with immunoSEQ multiplex PCR; TCRdb's copy has only in-frame clones and lacks some. Of some 100,000 clones listed, about 91% are singletons. The sequenced sample consisted of Tregs sorted from blood. These receptors all come from a human donor in good health.

In its sample, this clone was seen once. This sequence joins TRBV4-1 and TRBJ1-3, with 7 bases lining up with TRBD1. This CDR3 is 18 amino acids long. V dropped 4 bases and J dropped 3; count of bases not matched to a gene: 15. CDR1 and CDR2 (germline): MGHRA, YSYEKL. CDR3 region: CASSLQLGQRGFGNTIYF. The CDR3 region has the DNA TGCGCCAGCAGCCTGCAATTGGGACAGCGGGGATTTGGAAACACCATATATTTT.

The chain employs TRBV5-1 and TRBJ2-7, with 7 bases aligning to TRBD1. In germline, CDR1 is SGHRS, CDR2 YFSETQ. CDR3 length equals 14 residues. Losses at the gene ends were 3 bases for V and 0 bases for J; bases not matched to a gene: 3. CDR3 nucleotide sequence: TGCGCCAGCAGCTCTTACAGGGGCTCCTACGAGCAGTACTTC. Amino acids: CASSSYRGSYEQYF.

Points on this clone: The same CDR3 can be traced to other DNA sequences in this sample. The chain recombines TRBV20-1 with TRBJ2-5; D gene uncertain. Germline V lookup: CDR1 DFQATT, CDR2 SNEGSKA (reference sequence). The CDR3 consists of 10 residues. The V and J ends lost 2 bases and 5 bases respectively, with 3 bases between them. The CDR3 DNA is TGCAGTGCTAGAAGGGAGACCCAGTACTTC. This codes for CSARRETQYF.

CDR3 sequence reads: CASSPGLGHDEQYF. DNA of the CDR3: TGTGCCAGCTCCCCGGGGTTGGGTCACGACGAGCAGTACTTC. The chain links TRBV18 to TRBJ2-7; D is perhaps TRBD2 (5 bases). The CDR3 extends over 14 amino acids. V lost 6 bases and J lost 5, with 17 bases in between. Germline assignment: CDR1 KGHSH and CDR2 LQKENI.

The genes are TRBV19 and TRBJ1-5; 11 bases line up with TRBD1. After removal of 5 bases from V and 6 bases from J, the junction contained 6 bases not matched to a gene. The CDR3 is made up of 15 amino acids. Germline V CDR1 and CDR2: LNHDA, SQIVND (reference sequence). The CDR3 DNA reads as TGTGCCAGTAGTGTCGGGACAGGGGGTTCTCAGCCCCAGCATTTT. Protein: CASSVGTGGSQPQHF.

The rearrangement uses TRBV28 and TRBJ2-1; TRBD2 matches at 12 bases. The V gene's germline CDR1 is MDHEN and CDR2 SYDVKM. The CDR3 covers 19 residues. J gave up 0 bases and V 4 bases, and 10 bases lay outside the gene matches. DNA of the CDR3: TGTGCCAGCAGTTCCCCGGGACTAGCGGGCGGTCGCTCCTACAATGAGCAGTTCTTC. This codes for CASSSPGLAGGRSYNEQFF.

In nucleotides, the CDR3 is TGTGCCAGCATTCTAGCGGGAGGGCCTAACAATGAGCAGTTCTTC. It encodes CASILAGGPNNEQFF. V gene TRBV5-4 combines with J gene TRBJ2-1; 12 nucleotides agree with TRBD2. J gave up 5 bases and V 6 bases, and 6 bases lay outside the gene matches. Per germline, CDR1 SGHNT and CDR2 YYREEE (reference sequence). CDR3 length: 15 amino acids.

This clone appeared a single time. The chain uses TRBV5-6 and TRBJ2-6, with 10 positions matching TRBD2. V was pared by 2 bases and J by 2 bases, with 7 bases of the junction left unmatched. Germline V gives CDR1 SGHDT, CDR2 YYEEEE. The length of the CDR3 is 18 residues. CDR3 in amino acids: CASSFLAGVSTGANVLTF. The CDR3 bases are TGTGCCAGCAGCTTCCTAGCGGGAGTTTCTACTGGGGCCAACGTCCTGACTTTC.

J is TRBJ2-1 and V is TRBV27; either TRBD1 or TRBD2 may fit D (5 bases each). Germline values: CDR1 MNHEY, CDR2 SMNVEV (reference sequence). The CDR3 totals 14 residues. Between the trimmed V and J ends, which lost 5 bases and 7 bases, there was a span of 15 bases. The CDR3 coding sequence is TGTGCCAGCAGTCCAGCCGCCTGGGGGAATGAGCAGTTCTTC. This translates into CASSPAAWGNEQFF.